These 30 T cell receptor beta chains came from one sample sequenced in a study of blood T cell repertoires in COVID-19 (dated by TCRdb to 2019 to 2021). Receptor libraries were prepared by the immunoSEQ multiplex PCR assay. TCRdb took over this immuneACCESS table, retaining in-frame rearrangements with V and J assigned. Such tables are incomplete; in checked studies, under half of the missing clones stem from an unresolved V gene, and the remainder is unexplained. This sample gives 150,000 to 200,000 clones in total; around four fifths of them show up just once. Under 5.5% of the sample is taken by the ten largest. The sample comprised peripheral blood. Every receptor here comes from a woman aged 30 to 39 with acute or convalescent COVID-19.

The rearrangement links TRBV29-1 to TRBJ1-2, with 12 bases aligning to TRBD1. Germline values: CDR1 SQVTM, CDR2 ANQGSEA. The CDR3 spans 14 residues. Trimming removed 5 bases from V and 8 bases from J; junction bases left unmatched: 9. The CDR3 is CSVPPGQGARGYTF. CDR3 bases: TGCAGCGTTCCACCGGGACAGGGGGCGCGGGGCTACACCTTC.

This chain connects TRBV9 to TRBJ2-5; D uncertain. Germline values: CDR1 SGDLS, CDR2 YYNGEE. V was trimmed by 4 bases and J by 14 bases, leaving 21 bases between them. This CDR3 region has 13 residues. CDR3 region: CASSPEPAAVTYF. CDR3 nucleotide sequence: TGTGCCAGCAGCCCCGAGCCGGCGGCCGTAACCTACTTC.

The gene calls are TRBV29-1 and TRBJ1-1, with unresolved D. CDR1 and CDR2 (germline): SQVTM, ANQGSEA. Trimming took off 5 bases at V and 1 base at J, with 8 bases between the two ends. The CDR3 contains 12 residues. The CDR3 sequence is CSVSPGNTEAFF. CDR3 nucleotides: TGCAGCGTTAGTCCCGGGAACACTGAAGCTTTCTTT.

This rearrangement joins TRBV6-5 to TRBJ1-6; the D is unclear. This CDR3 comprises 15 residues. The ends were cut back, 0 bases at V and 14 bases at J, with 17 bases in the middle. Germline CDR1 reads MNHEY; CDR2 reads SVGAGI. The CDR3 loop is CASSYSTVQGLALHF. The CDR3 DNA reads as TGTGCCAGCAGTTACTCGACTGTTCAAGGATTGGCCCTCCACTTT.

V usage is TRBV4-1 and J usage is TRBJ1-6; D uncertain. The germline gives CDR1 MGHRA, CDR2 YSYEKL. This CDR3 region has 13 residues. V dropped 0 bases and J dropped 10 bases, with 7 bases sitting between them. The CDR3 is CASSQEERSPLHF. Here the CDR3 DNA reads TGCGCCAGCAGCCAAGAGGAGAGGTCACCCCTCCACTTT.

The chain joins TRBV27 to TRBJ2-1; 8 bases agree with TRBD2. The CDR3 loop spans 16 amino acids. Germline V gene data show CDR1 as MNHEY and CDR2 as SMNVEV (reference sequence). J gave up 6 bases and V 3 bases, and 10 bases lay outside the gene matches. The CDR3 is CASSFLGTRNRNEQFF. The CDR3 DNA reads TGTGCCAGCAGTTTCCTCGGGACTAGGAATCGCAATGAGCAGTTCTTC.

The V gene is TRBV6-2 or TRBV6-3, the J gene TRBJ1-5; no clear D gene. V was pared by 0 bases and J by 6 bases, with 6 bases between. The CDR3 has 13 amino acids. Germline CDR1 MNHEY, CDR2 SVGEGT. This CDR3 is CASSYSSVQPQHF. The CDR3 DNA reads TGTGCCAGCAGTTACTCTAGTGTTCAGCCCCAGCATTTT.

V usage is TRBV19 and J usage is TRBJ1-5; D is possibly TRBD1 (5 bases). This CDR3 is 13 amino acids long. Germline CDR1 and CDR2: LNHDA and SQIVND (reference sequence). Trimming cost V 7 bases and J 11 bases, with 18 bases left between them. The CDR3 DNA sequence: TGTGCCAGTAAGGAGATCACAAGGGGCGCCCAGCATTTT. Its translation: CASKEITRGAQHF.

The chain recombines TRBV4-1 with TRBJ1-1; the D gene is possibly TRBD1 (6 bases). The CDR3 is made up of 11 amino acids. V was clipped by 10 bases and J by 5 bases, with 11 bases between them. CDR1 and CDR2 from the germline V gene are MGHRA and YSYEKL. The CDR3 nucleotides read TGCGCCACCCAACAGGGAACTGAAGCTTTCTTT. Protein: CATQQGTEAFF.

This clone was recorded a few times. The CDR3 coding sequence is TGTGCCGTGGGGGGACTAGCCCTGAGAGGCTACACCTTC. Translating it yields CAVGGLALRGYTF. The rearrangement uses TRBV6-5 and TRBJ1-2; a weak D match, TRBD1 (5 bases). Deletions cut 11 bases from V and 8 bases from J, with 21 bases between. CDR3 length: 13 amino acids. CDR1 and CDR2 from the germline V gene are MNHEY and SVGAGI.

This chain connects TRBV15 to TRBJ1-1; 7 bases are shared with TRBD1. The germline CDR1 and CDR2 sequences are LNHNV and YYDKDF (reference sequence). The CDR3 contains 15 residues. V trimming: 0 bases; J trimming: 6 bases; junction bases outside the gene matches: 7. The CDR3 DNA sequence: TGTGCCACCAGCAGAGAGCGGCCAGGGACAGCTGAAGCTTTCTTT. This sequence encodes CATSRERPGTAEAFF.

Written as DNA, the CDR3 is TGTGCCAGCAGTTCGGGGTACGAGCAGTACTTC. Its translation is CASSSGYEQYF. The gene calls are TRBV2 and TRBJ2-7; D may be TRBD2 (5 bases). Germline V gene lookup returns CDR1 SNHLY and CDR2 FYNNEI. V was clipped by 5 bases and J by 4 bases, with 6 bases between them. There are 11 residues in the CDR3.

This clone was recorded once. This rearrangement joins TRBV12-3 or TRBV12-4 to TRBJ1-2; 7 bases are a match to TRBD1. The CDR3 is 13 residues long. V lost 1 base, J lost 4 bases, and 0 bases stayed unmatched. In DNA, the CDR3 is TGTGCCAGCAGTTTAGGGACAGGCTATGGCTACACCTTC. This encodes CASSLGTGYGYTF.

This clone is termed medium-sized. In nucleotides, the CDR3 is TGTGCCAGCAGCTTAGGCAGGGTGCCCTACGAGCAGTACTTC. Its translation: CASSLGRVPYEQYF. V is TRBV7-9 and J is TRBJ2-7, with TRBD1 as a possible D gene (5 bases). CDR3 size: 14 residues. V lost 1 base to trimming and J lost 2 bases, with 9 bases between them. Germline V gene lookup returns CDR1 SEHNR and CDR2 FQNEAQ (reference sequence).

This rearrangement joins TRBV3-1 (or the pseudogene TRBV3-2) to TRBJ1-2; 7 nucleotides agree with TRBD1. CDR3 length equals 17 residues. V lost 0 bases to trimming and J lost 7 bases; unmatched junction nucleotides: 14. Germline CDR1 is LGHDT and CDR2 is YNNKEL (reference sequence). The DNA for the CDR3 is TGTGCCAGCAGCCAAGAGGATTTTGAGGGGGCGCGTTGTGGCTACACCTTC. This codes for CASSQEDFEGARCGYTF.

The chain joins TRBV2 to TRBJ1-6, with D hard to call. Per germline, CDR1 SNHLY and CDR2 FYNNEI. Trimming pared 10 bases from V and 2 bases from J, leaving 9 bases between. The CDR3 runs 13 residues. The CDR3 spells CATFDTYNSPLHF. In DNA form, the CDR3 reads TGTGCCACCTTTGACACCTATAATTCACCCCTCCACTTT. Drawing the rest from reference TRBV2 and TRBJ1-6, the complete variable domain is EPEVTQTPSHQVTQMGQEVILRCVPISNHLYFYWYRQILGQKVEFLVSFYNNEISEKSEIFDDQFSVERPDGSNFTLKIRSTKLEDSAMYFCATFDTYNSPLHFGNGTRLTVT.

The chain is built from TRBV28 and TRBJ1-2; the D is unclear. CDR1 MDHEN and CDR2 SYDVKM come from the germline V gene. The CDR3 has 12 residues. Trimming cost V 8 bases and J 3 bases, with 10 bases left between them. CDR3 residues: CASGAGDYGYTF. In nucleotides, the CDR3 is TGTGCCAGCGGAGCCGGAGACTATGGCTACACCTTC.

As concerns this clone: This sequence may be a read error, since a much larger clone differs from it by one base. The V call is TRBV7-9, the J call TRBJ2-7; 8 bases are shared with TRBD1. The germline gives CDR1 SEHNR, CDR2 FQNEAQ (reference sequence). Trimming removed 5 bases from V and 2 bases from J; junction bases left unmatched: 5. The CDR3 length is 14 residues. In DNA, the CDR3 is TGTGCCAGCAGCCCCCGGACAGGGACCTACGAGCAGTACTTC. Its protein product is CASSPRTGTYEQYF.

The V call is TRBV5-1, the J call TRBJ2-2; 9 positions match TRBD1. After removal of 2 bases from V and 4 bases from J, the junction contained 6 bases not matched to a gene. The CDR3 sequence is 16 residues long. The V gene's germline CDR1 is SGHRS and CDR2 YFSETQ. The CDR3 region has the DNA TGCGCCAGCAGCTTAGGGAGGACAGGGGCCACCGGGGAGCTGTTTTTT. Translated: CASSLGRTGATGELFF.

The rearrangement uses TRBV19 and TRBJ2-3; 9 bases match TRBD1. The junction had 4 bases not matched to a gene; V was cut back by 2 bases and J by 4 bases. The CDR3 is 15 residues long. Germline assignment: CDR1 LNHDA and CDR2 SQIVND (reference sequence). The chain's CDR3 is CASSITGGAADTQYF. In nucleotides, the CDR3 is TGTGCCAGTAGTATAACAGGGGGCGCGGCAGATACGCAGTATTTT.

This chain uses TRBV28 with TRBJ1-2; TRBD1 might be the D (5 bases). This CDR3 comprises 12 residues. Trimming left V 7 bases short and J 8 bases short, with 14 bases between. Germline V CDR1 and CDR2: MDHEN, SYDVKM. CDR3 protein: CASNTGERGYTF. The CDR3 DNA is TGTGCCAGCAACACGGGGGAAAGGGGCTACACCTTC.

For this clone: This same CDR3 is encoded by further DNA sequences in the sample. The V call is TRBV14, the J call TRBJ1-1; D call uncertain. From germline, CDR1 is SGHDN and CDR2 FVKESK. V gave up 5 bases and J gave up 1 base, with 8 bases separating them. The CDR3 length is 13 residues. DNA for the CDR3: TGTGCCAGCAGCTCGGGAGGGAACACTGAAGCTTTCTTT. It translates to CASSSGGNTEAFF.

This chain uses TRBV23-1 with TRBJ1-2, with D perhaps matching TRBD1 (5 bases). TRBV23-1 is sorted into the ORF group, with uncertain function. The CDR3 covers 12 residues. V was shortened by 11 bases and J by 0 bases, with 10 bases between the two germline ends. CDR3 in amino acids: CAGGSANYGYTF. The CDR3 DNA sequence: TGCGCCGGGGGGAGTGCTAACTATGGCTACACCTTC.

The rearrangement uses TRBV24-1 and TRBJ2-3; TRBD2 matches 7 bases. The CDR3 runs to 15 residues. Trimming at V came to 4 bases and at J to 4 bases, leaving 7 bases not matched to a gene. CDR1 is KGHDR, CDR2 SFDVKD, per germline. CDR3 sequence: CATSDSAGLADTQYF. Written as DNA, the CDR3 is TGTGCCACCAGTGACTCAGCGGGACTCGCAGATACGCAGTATTTT.

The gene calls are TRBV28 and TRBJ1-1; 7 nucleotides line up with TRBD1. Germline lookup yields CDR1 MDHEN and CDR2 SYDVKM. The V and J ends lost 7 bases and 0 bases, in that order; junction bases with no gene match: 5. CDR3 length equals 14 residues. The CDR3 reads CASTLTGLNTEAFF. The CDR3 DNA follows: TGTGCCAGCACCCTGACAGGGCTGAACACTGAAGCTTTCTTT.

For the CDR3, the DNA is TGTGCCAGCAGCCAAGACTTTCCCAGCTATGGCTACACCTTC. Translated, it gives CASSQDFPSYGYTF. The V and J genes are TRBV3-1 (or the pseudogene TRBV3-2) and TRBJ1-2, with D unclear. V lost 0 bases and J lost 4, with 9 bases in between. The CDR3 is made up of 14 amino acids. The germline gives CDR1 LGHDT, CDR2 YNNKEL (reference sequence).

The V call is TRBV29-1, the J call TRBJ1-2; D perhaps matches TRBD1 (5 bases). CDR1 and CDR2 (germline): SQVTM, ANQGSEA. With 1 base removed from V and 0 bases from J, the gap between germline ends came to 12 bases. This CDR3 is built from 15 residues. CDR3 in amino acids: CSVEGGPPTNYGYTF. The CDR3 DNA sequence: TGCAGCGTTGAAGGGGGCCCACCAACTAACTATGGCTACACCTTC.

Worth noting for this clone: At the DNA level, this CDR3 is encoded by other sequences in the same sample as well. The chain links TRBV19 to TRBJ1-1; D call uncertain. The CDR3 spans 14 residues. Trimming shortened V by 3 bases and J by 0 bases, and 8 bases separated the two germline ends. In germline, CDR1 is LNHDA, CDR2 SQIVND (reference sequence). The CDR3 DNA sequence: TGTGCCAGTAGTATCACGGGGTTGAACACTGAAGCTTTCTTT. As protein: CASSITGLNTEAFF.

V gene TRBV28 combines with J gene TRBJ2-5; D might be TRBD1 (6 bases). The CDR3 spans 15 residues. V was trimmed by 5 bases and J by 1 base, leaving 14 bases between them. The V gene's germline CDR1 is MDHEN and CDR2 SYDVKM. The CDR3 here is CASSVRGGFQETQYF. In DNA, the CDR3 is TGTGCCAGCAGTGTAAGAGGGGGATTCCAAGAGACCCAGTACTTC.

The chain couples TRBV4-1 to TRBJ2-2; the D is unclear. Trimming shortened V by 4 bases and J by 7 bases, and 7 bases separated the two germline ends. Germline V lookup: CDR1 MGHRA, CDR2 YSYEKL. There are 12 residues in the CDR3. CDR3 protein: CASSLVHGELFF. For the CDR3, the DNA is TGCGCCAGCAGCCTCGTACACGGGGAGCTGTTTTTT.